Each of the 21 T cell receptor beta chains below was sequenced from the same sample in a study of CD8 T cells in ankylosing spondylitis. TCRdb fed the 5' RACE reads into MiXCR, producing one record per CDR3 protein. The sample shows about 240,000 distinct CDR3 sequences, approximately 9% of them seen only once. The sequenced sample consisted of blood, either unsorted or a sorted T cell fraction (not recorded which). The receptors were gathered from a male donor with ankylosing spondylitis or in good health (not recorded which).

This clonotype has ten or more counts. This chain connects TRBV5-1 to TRBJ1-1, with D unclear. Germline loops: CDR1 SGHRS, CDR2 YFSETQ. V was pared by 0 bases and J by 6 bases, with 18 bases between. This CDR3 is built from 16 residues. This CDR3 is CASSLGGGIRLPEAFF. For the CDR3, the DNA is TGCGCCAGCAGCTTGGGGGGTGGGATTCGGCTCCCTGAAGCTTTCTTT.

There are many counts of this clonotype. The rearrangement joins TRBV29-1 to TRBJ2-1, with 10 bases fitting TRBD1. Germline CDR1 and CDR2: SQVTM and ANQGSEA. The V segment lost 5 bases and the J segment 5 bases; nucleotides outside the gene matches: 6. This CDR3 has 14 amino acids. DNA of the CDR3: TGCAGCGTTTTTTCAGGACAGGGGGACAATGAGCAGTTCTTC. Translated: CSVFSGQGDNEQFF.

The sample holds a few counts of this clonotype. This chain links TRBV29-1 with TRBJ2-3; D gene ambiguous. The V end was cut by 6 bases, the J end by 3 bases, with 7 bases between. Germline values: CDR1 SQVTM, CDR2 ANQGSEA. The CDR3 runs to 11 residues. This CDR3 reads CSVLWTDTQYF. CDR3 in DNA: TGCAGCGTCCTTTGGACAGATACGCAGTATTTT.

This chain uses TRBV7-2 with TRBJ2-1; D may be TRBD2 (6 bases). The CDR3 extends over 16 amino acids. Trimming pared 0 bases from V and 2 bases from J, leaving 11 bases between. CDR1 SGHTA and CDR2 FQGNSA come from the germline V gene. The CDR3 loop is CASSLAGGLAYNEQFF. In DNA, the CDR3 is TGTGCCAGCAGCTTAGCCGGGGGTTTGGCCTACAATGAGCAGTTCTTC.

This clonotype was found many times. The V and J genes are TRBV5-1 and TRBJ2-1, with D hard to call. Trimming removed 1 base from V and 5 bases from J, with 1 base in between. Germline loops: CDR1 SGHRS, CDR2 YFSETQ. The CDR3 sequence is 11 residues long. The CDR3 sequence is CASSLNNEQFF. CDR3 coding DNA: TGCGCCAGCAGCTTGAACAATGAGCAGTTCTTC.

V and J are TRBV30 and TRBJ2-3; 10 bases map to TRBD2. The junction had 11 bases not matched to a gene; V was cut back by 3 bases and J by 8 bases. The germline CDR1 and CDR2 sequences are GTSNPN and SVGIG (reference sequence). This CDR3 has 15 residues. The CDR3 sequence: CAWRSASGGSGTQYF. The CDR3 DNA is TGTGCCTGGAGGTCGGCTAGCGGGGGATCCGGTACGCAGTATTTT.

This clonotype was observed many times. This rearrangement joins TRBV20-1 to TRBJ1-2, with a possible D match to TRBD1 (6 bases). Germline assignment: CDR1 DFQATT and CDR2 SNEGSKA (reference sequence). The CDR3 runs 14 residues. V lost 5 bases and J 2 bases, leaving 15 bases between the germline ends. The CDR3 nucleotides are TGCAGTGCTCCCATGCAGCAGGGGAACTATGGCTACACCTTC. Amino acids: CSAPMQQGNYGYTF.

There are many counts of this clonotype. The J gene is TRBJ2-1, the V gene TRBV20-1; D may be TRBD1 (5 bases). The germline CDR1 and CDR2 sequences are DFQATT and SNEGSKA (reference sequence). With 4 bases removed from V and 6 bases from J, the gap between germline ends came to 10 bases. The CDR3 has 12 amino acids. CDR3 DNA: TGCAGTGCTACACGACAGTCCAATGAGCAGTTCTTC. This codes for CSATRQSNEQFF.

There are many counts of this clonotype. The V gene is TRBV5-1, the J gene TRBJ2-2; possible D gene TRBD2, 6 bases. The CDR3 covers 17 residues. V was trimmed by 0 bases and J by 1 base, leaving 13 bases between them. Germline V CDR1 and CDR2: SGHRS, YFSETQ. CDR3 sequence reads: CASSLAQRAQNTGELFF. In nucleotides, the CDR3 is TGCGCCAGCAGCTTGGCGCAGCGGGCCCAGAACACCGGGGAGCTGTTTTTT.

In this sample, this clonotype turned up many times. In DNA form, the CDR3 reads TGCAGTGCTAGGGAGACAGGAACTGCTGGCTACACCTTC. Its protein is CSARETGTAGYTF. The chain couples TRBV20-1 to TRBJ1-2; D is perhaps TRBD1 (6 bases). Trimming took off 3 bases at V and 7 bases at J, with 15 bases between the two ends. Germline CDR1 and CDR2: DFQATT and SNEGSKA (reference sequence). This CDR3 is 13 amino acids long.

The table lists this clonotype with many counts. J is TRBJ2-3 and V is TRBV4-1; 7 positions agree with TRBD2. Germline values: CDR1 MGHRA, CDR2 YSYEKL. The CDR3 totals 15 residues. V was pared by 4 bases and J by 3 bases, with 7 bases of the junction left unmatched. The chain's CDR3 is CASSLPGGETDTQYF. As DNA, the CDR3 is TGCGCCAGCAGCCTCCCGGGGGGAGAGACAGATACGCAGTATTTT.

At least ten counts were recorded for this clonotype. The rearrangement joins TRBV20-1 to TRBJ1-2; D perhaps matches TRBD1 (6 bases). This CDR3 spans 14 amino acids. With 0 bases removed from V and 3 bases from J, the gap between germline ends came to 11 bases. CDR1 is DFQATT and CDR2 is SNEGSKA in the germline V gene (reference sequence). CDR3 coding DNA: TGCAGTGCTAGAGACACAGGGTTAGACTATGGCTACACCTTC. Protein: CSARDTGLDYGYTF.

This clonotype was counted at least ten times. This chain connects TRBV20-1 to TRBJ1-6; no firm D call. The CDR3 is made up of 13 amino acids. CDR1 is DFQATT and CDR2 is SNEGSKA in the germline V gene (reference sequence). V lost 6 bases and J lost 7, with 13 bases in between. The CDR3 sequence is CSAQLRENSPLHF. CDR3 nucleotides: TGCAGTGCCCAGCTACGAGAGAATTCACCCCTCCACTTT.

This clonotype was picked up a small number of times. The chain recombines TRBV6-2 or TRBV6-3 with TRBJ1-3; the match to TRBD1 covers 7 bases. V was pared by 2 bases and J by 1 base, with 11 bases of the junction left unmatched. The CDR3 has 18 amino acids. Germline V gene lookup returns CDR1 MNHEY and CDR2 SVGEGT. CDR3 sequence: CASSYLNPGQLSGNTIYF. In DNA form, the CDR3 reads TGTGCCAGCAGTTACCTCAACCCGGGACAGCTTTCTGGAAACACCATATATTTT.

This clonotype has a handful of counts. The gene calls are TRBV2 and TRBJ2-3; D assignment may be TRBD1 or TRBD2 (6 bases each). The germline gives CDR1 SNHLY, CDR2 FYNNEI. This CDR3 has 13 amino acids. V was shortened by 7 bases and J by 7 bases, with 15 bases between the two germline ends. CDR3: CASNKGGMNTQYF. The CDR3 DNA reads TGTGCCAGCAATAAGGGGGGCATGAATACGCAGTATTTT.

This clonotype was counted ten times or more. The V gene is TRBV7-2, the J gene TRBJ1-6; D ambiguous. This CDR3 region has 15 residues. The V end was cut by 5 bases, the J end by 6 bases, with 14 bases between. Germline CDR1 and CDR2: SGHTA and FQGNSA. For the CDR3, the DNA is TGTGCCAGCAGCGACGTAGTGGGGTCTAATTCACCCCTCCACTTT. It specifies CASSDVVGSNSPLHF.

This clonotype was found a few times. The chain links TRBV7-3 to TRBJ2-3, with TRBD1 identical over 7 bases. With V trimmed by 5 bases and J by 2 bases, 7 bases remained unmatched. CDR1 and CDR2 from the germline V gene are SGHTA and FQGTGA. There are 15 residues in the CDR3. CDR3 sequence: CASSPTGADTDTQYF. The CDR3 region has the DNA TGTGCCAGCAGCCCCACAGGGGCCGACACAGATACGCAGTATTTT.

This clonotype was seen repeatedly, ten times or more. The genes are TRBV19 and TRBJ2-5, with D uncertain. Trimming cost V 4 bases and J 3 bases, with 12 bases left between them. The CDR3 length is 14 residues. From germline, CDR1 is LNHDA and CDR2 SQIVND (reference sequence). CDR3 protein: CASSKGPVEETQYF. The CDR3 coding sequence is TGTGCCAGTAGTAAAGGCCCAGTTGAAGAGACCCAGTACTTC.

Ten or more counts support this clonotype. The junction shows a germline mismatch at one end, possibly a read error. The chain recombines TRBV7-7 with TRBJ2-3; TRBD2 matches 10 bases. The CDR3 consists of 15 residues. Per the germline V gene, CDR1 is SSHAT and CDR2 is FNYEAQ (reference sequence). CDR3 bases: TGTGCTAGCAGCCTAGCGGGAGTGTCGGGGGATACGCAGTATTTT. Its protein product is CASSLAGVSGDTQYF.

This clonotype has just a few counts. The CDR3, as DNA: TGTGCCAGCAGCTTAGAATGGGAGGCCCGGAGGGCAACGCAGTATTTT. It translates to CASSLEWEARRATQYF. The V gene is TRBV11-2, the J gene TRBJ2-3; TRBD2 might be the D (6 bases). The CDR3 length is 16 residues. V lost 0 bases to trimming and J lost 9 bases, with 19 bases between them. Germline CDR1 and CDR2: SGHAT and FQNNGV.

The table lists this clonotype with many counts. The chain uses TRBV12-3 or TRBV12-4 and TRBJ2-1, with 7 nucleotides matching TRBD1. CDR3 length equals 15 residues. With V trimmed by 1 base and J by 4 bases, 4 bases remained unmatched. The CDR3 here is CASSLGRGWYNEQFF. CDR3 nucleotide sequence: TGTGCCAGCAGTTTAGGCAGGGGGTGGTACAATGAGCAGTTCTTC.